This passage covers 24 T cell receptor beta chains from one sample sequenced in a study of T cells in tuberculosis. Time point of the sample: new active TB diagnosis, blood taken before or within 7 days of starting treatment. The assay was immunoSEQ multiplex PCR, and TCRdb's table has in-frame clones only and misses some. The sample yields about 49,000 clones, roughly 96% seen once. This material consisted of PBMCs, taken at tuberculosis diagnosis. These receptors all stem from an adult with tuberculosis.

The gene calls are TRBV5-1 and TRBJ2-1; 11 positions match TRBD2. The CDR3 has 15 amino acids. Germline CDR1 SGHRS, CDR2 YFSETQ. With V trimmed by 4 bases and J by 6 bases, 6 bases remained unmatched. The CDR3 DNA reads as TGCGCCAGCAGCCCCGGGACTAGCGGCCTCAATGAGCAGTTCTTC. Its translation: CASSPGTSGLNEQFF.

The V and J genes are TRBV7-2 and TRBJ1-5; 8 nucleotides line up with TRBD1. CDR1 and CDR2 (germline): SGHTA, FQGNSA. The CDR3 consists of 15 residues. With 5 bases clipped from V and 4 bases from J, the junction kept 7 bases outside the gene matches. The CDR3 nucleotides read TGTGCCAGCAGCCAGCGGACAGGGTGGAATCAGCCCCAGCATTTT. Translated, it gives CASSQRTGWNQPQHF.

This clone was detected only once. The rearrangement uses TRBV6-1 and TRBJ2-5, with 10 bases identical to TRBD2. This CDR3 has 17 amino acids. After removal of 2 bases from V and 5 bases from J, the junction contained 11 bases not matched to a gene. Germline V gives CDR1 MNHNS, CDR2 SASEGT. The CDR3 coding sequence is TGTGCCAGCAGTGAATTCCGCCTAGCGGGAGTCGCGGAGACCCAGTACTTC. Residues: CASSEFRLAGVAETQYF.

The rearrangement joins TRBV7-2 to TRBJ1-3; D may be TRBD1 (6 bases). CDR1 and CDR2 from the germline V gene are SGHTA and FQGNSA. The CDR3 has 15 amino acids. Trimming shortened V by 5 bases and J by 4 bases, and 15 bases separated the two germline ends. CDR3 loop: CASSTPPGTGNTIYF. CDR3 nucleotides: TGTGCCAGCAGCACGCCCCCCGGGACAGGAAACACCATATATTTT.

This rearrangement joins TRBV7-9 to TRBJ2-7, with D perhaps TRBD2 (6 bases). Deletions cut 1 base from V and 6 bases from J, with 10 bases between. Per the germline V gene, CDR1 is SEHNR and CDR2 is FQNEAQ (reference sequence). The CDR3 contains 13 residues. The CDR3 protein is CASSLGETSEQYF. CDR3 bases: TGTGCCAGCAGCTTAGGGGAGACTAGCGAGCAGTACTTC.

V and J are TRBV4-3 and TRBJ2-7, with a weak D call TRBD1 (5 bases). The germline V gene encodes CDR1 LGHNA and CDR2 YSLEER. The CDR3 contains 18 residues. V dropped 0 bases and J dropped 0 bases, with 18 bases sitting between them. CDR3 sequence reads: CASSQEWGGGRLSYEQYF. The CDR3 nucleotides are TGCGCCAGCAGCCAAGAGTGGGGCGGCGGCCGTCTCTCCTACGAGCAGTACTTC.

This CDR3 is CASSFWGENEQYF. The CDR3 nucleotides are TGTGCCAGCAGCTTTTGGGGGGAGAACGAGCAGTACTTC. J is TRBJ2-7 and V is TRBV5-5, with D possibly TRBD2 on 6 matching bases. The CDR3 runs 13 residues. The germline V gene has CDR1 SGHKS and CDR2 YYEKEE (reference sequence). V was trimmed by 2 bases and J by 5 bases, leaving 11 bases between them.

The chain joins TRBV6-4 to TRBJ1-3, with 7 bases matching TRBD1. The junction had 16 bases not matched to a gene; V was cut back by 2 bases and J by 0 bases. This CDR3 spans 20 amino acids. Germline V lookup: CDR1 MRHNA, CDR2 SNTAGT. The CDR3 here is CASSDIGRQGIGFSGNTIYF. The DNA for the CDR3 is TGTGCCAGCAGTGACATTGGTAGACAGGGTATCGGCTTCTCTGGAAACACCATATATTTT.

The rearrangement links TRBV11-3 to TRBJ1-5; TRBD1 agrees at 7 bases. The CDR3 contains 20 residues. Germline-derived CDR1 and CDR2 are SGHNT and YENEEA. The ends lost 7 bases at V and 0 bases at J; junction bases unmatched: 21. Here the CDR3 reads CASTVFCLTGLGYSNQPQHF. CDR3 DNA: TGTGCCAGCACCGTTTTTTGTTTGACAGGGTTAGGGTATAGCAATCAGCCCCAGCATTTT.

The CDR3 spells CASRQGTTNEKLFF. In DNA, the CDR3 is TGCGCCAGCAGACAGGGCACGACTAATGAAAAACTGTTTTTT. The rearrangement joins TRBV5-1 to TRBJ1-4, with TRBD1 as a possible D gene (6 bases). The V gene lost 5 bases and the J gene lost 2 bases, with 10 bases spanning the gap. CDR1 is SGHRS and CDR2 is YFSETQ in the germline V gene. There are 14 residues in the CDR3.

The gene calls are TRBV5-1 and TRBJ2-3, with 13 nucleotides matching TRBD2. The germline gives CDR1 SGHRS, CDR2 YFSETQ. V was pared by 4 bases and J by 2 bases, with 13 bases of the junction left unmatched. This CDR3 is built from 19 residues. The CDR3 spells CASSRVGAGTSGTTDTQYF. In nucleotides, the CDR3 is TGCGCCAGCAGCAGGGTAGGAGCCGGGACTAGCGGGACCACAGATACGCAGTATTTT.

The chain links TRBV27 to TRBJ2-7, with TRBD2 matching 11 bases. The CDR3 consists of 15 residues. V lost 5 bases to trimming and J lost 6 bases; unmatched junction nucleotides: 9. Germline values: CDR1 MNHEY, CDR2 SMNVEV (reference sequence). DNA for the CDR3: TGTGCCAGCAGTGCCTTGACTAGCGGGATAGGCGAGCAGTACTTC. Translated, it gives CASSALTSGIGEQYF.

The chain recombines TRBV29-1 with TRBJ2-3; no reliable D call. Trimming took off 3 bases at V and 4 bases at J, with 14 bases between the two ends. Germline-derived CDR1 and CDR2 are SQVTM and ANQGSEA. This CDR3 is 14 amino acids long. Here the CDR3 reads CSVDGGLSPDTQYF. CDR3 sequence (DNA): TGCAGCGTTGACGGCGGCCTTTCTCCAGATACGCAGTATTTT.

V and J are TRBV5-5 and TRBJ2-7; 7 bases are shared with TRBD2. The CDR3 covers 17 residues. V shed 4 bases, J shed 2 bases, and the junction held 15 bases outside the gene matches. Germline-derived CDR1 and CDR2 are SGHKS and YYEKEE (reference sequence). The chain's CDR3 is CASSPTRASGIAYEQYF. The CDR3 nucleotides are TGTGCCAGCAGCCCCACGCGCGCTAGCGGCATTGCCTACGAGCAGTACTTC.

The rearrangement links TRBV15 to TRBJ2-7; 10 nucleotides agree with TRBD2. V trimming: 1 base; J trimming: 2 bases; junction bases outside the gene matches: 2. Germline CDR1 is LNHNV and CDR2 is YYDKDF (reference sequence). The CDR3 length is 15 residues. The CDR3 sequence: CATSRGTSGAYEQYF. CDR3 coding DNA: TGTGCCACCAGCAGAGGGACTAGCGGAGCCTACGAGCAGTACTTC. Variable domain in full (rest from reference TRBV15 and TRBJ2-7): DAMVIQNPRYQVTQFGKPVTLSCSQTLNHNVMYWYQQKSSQAPKLLFHYYDKDFNNEADTPDNFQSRRPNTSFCFLDIRSPGLGDTAMYLCATSRGTSGAYEQYFGPGTRLTVT.

This chain uses TRBV7-9 with TRBJ1-1; D remains unclear. There are 15 residues in the CDR3. Germline values: CDR1 SEHNR, CDR2 FQNEAQ (reference sequence). Trimming cost V 4 bases and J 1 base, with 13 bases left between them. Here the CDR3 reads CASSSGSAENTEAFF. In DNA form, the CDR3 reads TGTGCCAGCAGCTCCGGGTCGGCGGAGAACACTGAAGCTTTCTTT.

The chain carries TRBV30 and TRBJ2-1; 9 bases line up with TRBD1. Germline V gene sequence: CDR1 GTSNPN, CDR2 SVGIG (reference sequence). V lost 0 bases and J lost 9; bases outside the gene matches: 9. This CDR3 has 15 amino acids. CDR3 sequence (DNA): TGTGCCTGGAGTGTACCCCTTACAGGGGGCGGTGAGCAGTTCTTC. Protein product: CAWSVPLTGGGEQFF.

To note about this clone: Other DNA sequences of this sample code for an identical CDR3. The rearrangement joins TRBV20-1 to TRBJ2-1; no firm D call. CDR1 and CDR2 from the germline V gene are DFQATT and SNEGSKA (reference sequence). This CDR3 is built from 11 residues. V was pared by 2 bases and J by 7 bases, with 6 bases between. The CDR3 DNA is TGCAGTGCTAGACTCGTAAATGAGCAGTTCTTC. Translation gives CSARLVNEQFF.

The chain is built from TRBV11-2 and TRBJ2-7, with 8 bases aligning to TRBD2. The trim removed 6 bases at V and 6 bases at J, leaving 13 bases unmatched. CDR3 size: 15 residues. CDR1 and CDR2 from the germline V gene are SGHAT and FQNNGV. CDR3 in DNA: TGTGCCAGCAGTCCTCGGGGACTAGGAATTATCGAGCAGTACTTC. The encoded protein is CASSPRGLGIIEQYF. Drawing the rest from reference TRBV11-2 and TRBJ2-7, the complete variable domain is EAGVAQSPRYKIIEKRQSVAFWCNPISGHATLYWYQQILGQGPKLLIQFQNNGVVDDSQLPKDRFSAERLKGVDSTLKIQPAKLEDSAVYLCASSPRGLGIIEQYFGPGTRLTVT.

V gene TRBV7-9 combines with J gene TRBJ2-4, with D possibly TRBD2 on 5 matching bases. Trimming left V 2 bases short and J 13 bases short, with 15 bases between. Germline values: CDR1 SEHNR, CDR2 FQNEAQ (reference sequence). The CDR3 spans 13 residues. CDR3 bases: TGTGCCAGCAGCTTAAACCCAGGAGGAGAGCAGTACTTC. Residues: CASSLNPGGEQYF.

The chain carries TRBV11-3 and TRBJ1-1; D not certain. This CDR3 has 13 amino acids. V was cut by 4 bases and J by 1 base, with 7 bases left in between. CDR1 is SGHNT and CDR2 is YENEEA in the germline V gene. The CDR3 protein is CASSYQENTEAFF. The CDR3 DNA reads TGTGCCAGCAGCTACCAGGAGAACACTGAAGCTTTCTTT.

This chain connects TRBV7-2 to TRBJ1-5; 11 bases are shared with TRBD1. Germline V gene data show CDR1 as SGHTA and CDR2 as FQGNSA. Trimming at V came to 3 bases and at J to 10 bases, leaving 2 bases not matched to a gene. This CDR3 comprises 13 residues. In DNA form, the CDR3 reads TGTGCCAGCAGCTTCGGACAGGGGGCCCCCCAGCATTTT. Protein sequence: CASSFGQGAPQHF.

This chain connects TRBV28 to TRBJ2-1; 7 nucleotides match TRBD2. CDR3 size: 13 residues. Trimming removed 4 bases from V and 9 bases from J; junction bases left unmatched: 6. Germline V gene data show CDR1 as MDHEN and CDR2 as SYDVKM. For the CDR3, the DNA is TGTGCCAGCAGTTGGGGAGGGTATGGTGAGCAGTTCTTC. This gives the protein CASSWGGYGEQFF. The full variable domain, with the rest looked up from reference TRBV28 and TRBJ2-1, is DVKVTQSSRYLVKRTGEKVFLECVQDMDHENMFWYRQDPGLGLRLIYFSYDVKMKEKGDIPEGYSVSREKKERFSLILESASTNQTSMYLCASSWGGYGEQFFGPGTRLTVL.

The gene calls are TRBV7-2 and TRBJ2-2; 8 bases match TRBD1. Germline V gives CDR1 SGHTA, CDR2 FQGNSA. This CDR3 spans 15 amino acids. After removal of 5 bases from V and 0 bases from J, the junction contained 2 bases not matched to a gene. This CDR3 is CASSLQGANTGELFF. CDR3 nucleotides: TGTGCCAGCAGCCTACAGGGGGCGAACACCGGGGAGCTGTTTTTT. Looking up the rest from reference TRBV7-2 and TRBJ2-2 gives the full variable domain: GAGVSQSPSNKVTEKGKDVELRCDPISGHTALYWYRQSLGQGLEFLIYFQGNSAPDKSGLPSDRFSAERTGGSVSTLTIQRTQQEDSAVYLCASSLQGANTGELFFGEGSRLTVL.